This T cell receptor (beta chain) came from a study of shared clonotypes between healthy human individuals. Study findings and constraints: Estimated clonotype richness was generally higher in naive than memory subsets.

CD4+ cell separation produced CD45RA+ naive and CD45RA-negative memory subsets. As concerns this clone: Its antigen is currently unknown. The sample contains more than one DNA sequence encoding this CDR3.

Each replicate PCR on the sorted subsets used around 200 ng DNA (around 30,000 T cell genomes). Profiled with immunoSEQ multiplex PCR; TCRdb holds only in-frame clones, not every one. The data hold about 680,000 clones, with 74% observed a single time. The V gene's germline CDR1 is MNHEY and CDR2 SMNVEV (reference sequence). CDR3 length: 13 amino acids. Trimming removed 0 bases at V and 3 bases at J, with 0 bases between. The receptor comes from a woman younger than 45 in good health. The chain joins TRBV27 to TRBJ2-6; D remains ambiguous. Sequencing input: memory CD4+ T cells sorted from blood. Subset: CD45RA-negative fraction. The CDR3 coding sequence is TGTGCCAGCAGTTTATCTGGGGCCAACGTCCTGACTTTC. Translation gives CASSLSGANVLTF.